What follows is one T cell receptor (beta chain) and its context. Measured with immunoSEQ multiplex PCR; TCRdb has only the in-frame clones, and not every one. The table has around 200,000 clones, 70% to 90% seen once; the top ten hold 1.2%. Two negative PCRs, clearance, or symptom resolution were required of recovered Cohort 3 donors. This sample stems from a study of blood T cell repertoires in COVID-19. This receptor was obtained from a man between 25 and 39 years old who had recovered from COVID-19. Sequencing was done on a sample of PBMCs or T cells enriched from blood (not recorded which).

In nucleotides, the CDR3 is TGCAGCGTTGAGGACACCAATGGCTACACCTTC. Its protein is CSVEDTNGYTF. V gene TRBV29-1 combines with J gene TRBJ1-2, with D tentatively TRBD1 (5 bases). This CDR3 spans 11 amino acids. Germline V CDR1 and CDR2: SQVTM, ANQGSEA. V lost 3 bases, J lost 6 bases, and 8 bases lay in between.